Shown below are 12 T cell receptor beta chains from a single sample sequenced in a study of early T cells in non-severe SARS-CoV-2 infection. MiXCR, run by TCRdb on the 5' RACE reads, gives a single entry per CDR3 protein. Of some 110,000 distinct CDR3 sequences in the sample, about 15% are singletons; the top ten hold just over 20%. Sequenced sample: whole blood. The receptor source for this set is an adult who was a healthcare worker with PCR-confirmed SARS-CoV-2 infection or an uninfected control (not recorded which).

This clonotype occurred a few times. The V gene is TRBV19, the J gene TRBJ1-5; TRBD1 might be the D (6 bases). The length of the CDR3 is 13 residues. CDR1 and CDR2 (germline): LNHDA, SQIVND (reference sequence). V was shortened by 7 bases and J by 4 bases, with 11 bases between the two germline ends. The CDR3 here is CASNWDINQPQHF. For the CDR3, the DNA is TGTGCCAGTAACTGGGACATTAATCAGCCCCAGCATTTT.

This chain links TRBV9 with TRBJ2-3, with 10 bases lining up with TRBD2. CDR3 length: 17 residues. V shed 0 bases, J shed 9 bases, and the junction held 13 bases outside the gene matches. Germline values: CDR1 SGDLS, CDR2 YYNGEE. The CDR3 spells CASSVAPQRGGQGTQYF. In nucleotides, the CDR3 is TGTGCCAGCAGCGTAGCCCCCCAGCGGGGGGGTCAAGGGACGCAGTATTTT.

The CDR3 is CATSRALPGLAGGLKETQYF. CDR3 in DNA: TGTGCCACCAGCAGAGCTTTACCGGGACTAGCGGGGGGACTAAAAGAGACCCAGTACTTC. V gene TRBV15 combines with J gene TRBJ2-5; TRBD2 agrees at 15 bases. The CDR3 has 20 residues. V was clipped by 1 base and J by 3 bases; unmatched bases: 12. CDR1 and CDR2 (germline): LNHNV, YYDKDF (reference sequence).

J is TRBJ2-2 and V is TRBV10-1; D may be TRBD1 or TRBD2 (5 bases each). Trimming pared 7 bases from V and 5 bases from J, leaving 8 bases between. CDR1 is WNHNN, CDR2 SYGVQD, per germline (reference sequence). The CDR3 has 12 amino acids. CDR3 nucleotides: TGCGCCAGCATGGGGGATACCGGGGAGCTGTTTTTT. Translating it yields CASMGDTGELFF.

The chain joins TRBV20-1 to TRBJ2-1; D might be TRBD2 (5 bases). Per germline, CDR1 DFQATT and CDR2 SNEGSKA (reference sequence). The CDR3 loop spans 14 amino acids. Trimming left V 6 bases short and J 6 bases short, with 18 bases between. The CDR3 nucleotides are TGCAGTGCCCCTGGGGAAGGAGGAGGCAATGAGCAGTTCTTC. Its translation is CSAPGEGGGNEQFF.

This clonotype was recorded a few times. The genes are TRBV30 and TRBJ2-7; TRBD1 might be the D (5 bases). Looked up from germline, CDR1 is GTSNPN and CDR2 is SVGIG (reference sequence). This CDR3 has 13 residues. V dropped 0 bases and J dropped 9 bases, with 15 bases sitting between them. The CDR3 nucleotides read TGTGCCTGGAGTGTAGGTCCTCATCAGGGGCAGTACTTC. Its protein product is CAWSVGPHQGQYF.

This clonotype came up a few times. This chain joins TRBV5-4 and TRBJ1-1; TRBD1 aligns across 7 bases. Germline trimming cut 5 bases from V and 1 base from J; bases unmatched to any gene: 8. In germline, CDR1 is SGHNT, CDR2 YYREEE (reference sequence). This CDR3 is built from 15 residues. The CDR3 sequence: CASRDAGTANTEAFF. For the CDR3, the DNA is TGTGCCAGCAGAGACGCCGGGACAGCGAACACTGAAGCTTTCTTT.

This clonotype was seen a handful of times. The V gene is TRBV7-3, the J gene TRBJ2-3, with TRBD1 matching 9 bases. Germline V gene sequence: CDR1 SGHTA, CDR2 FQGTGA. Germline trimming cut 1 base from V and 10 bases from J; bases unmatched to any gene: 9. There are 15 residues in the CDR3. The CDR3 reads CASSLSMTGQGAQYF. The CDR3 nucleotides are TGTGCCAGCAGCTTAAGTATGACGGGACAGGGTGCGCAGTATTTT.

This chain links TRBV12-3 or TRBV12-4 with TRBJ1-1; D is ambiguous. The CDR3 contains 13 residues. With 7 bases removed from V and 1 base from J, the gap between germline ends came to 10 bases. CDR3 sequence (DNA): TGTGCCAGCACCGGGGATTCGAACACTGAAGCTTTCTTT. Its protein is CASTGDSNTEAFF.

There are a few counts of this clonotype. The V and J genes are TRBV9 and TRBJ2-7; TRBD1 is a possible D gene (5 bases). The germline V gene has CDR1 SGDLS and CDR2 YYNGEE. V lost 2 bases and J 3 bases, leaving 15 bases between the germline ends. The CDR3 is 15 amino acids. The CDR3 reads CASSVGQGPNYEQYF. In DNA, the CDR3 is TGTGCCAGCAGCGTTGGGCAGGGCCCAAACTACGAGCAGTACTTC.

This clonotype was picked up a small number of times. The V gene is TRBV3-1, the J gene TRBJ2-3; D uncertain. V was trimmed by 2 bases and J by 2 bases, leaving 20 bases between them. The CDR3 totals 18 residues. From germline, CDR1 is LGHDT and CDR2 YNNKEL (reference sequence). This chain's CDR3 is CASSQLALFGGDTDTQYF. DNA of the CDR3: TGTGCCAGCAGCCAACTCGCCCTCTTCGGCGGTGACACAGATACGCAGTATTTT.

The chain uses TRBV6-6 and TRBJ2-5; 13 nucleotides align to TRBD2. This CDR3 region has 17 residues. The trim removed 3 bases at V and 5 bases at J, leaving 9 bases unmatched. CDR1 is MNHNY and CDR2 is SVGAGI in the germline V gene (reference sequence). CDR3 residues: CASSYATGLAGSETQYF. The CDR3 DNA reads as TGTGCCAGCAGTTATGCGACGGGACTAGCGGGGTCGGAGACCCAGTACTTC.